This paragraph reports one T cell receptor (beta chain). This sample is part of a study of T cell responses to AZD1222 COVID-19 vaccine. The protocol was immunoSEQ multiplex PCR, while the TCRdb copy is restricted to in-frame clones and leaves out a portion. The table has 65,000 to 70,000 clones, less than 85% seen once. Germline V lookup: CDR1 SGHRS, CDR2 YFSETQ. The CDR3 runs 16 residues. The V segment lost 4 bases and the J segment 5 bases; nucleotides outside the gene matches: 11. Recipients boosted at about 4 weeks or about 12 weeks are pooled. The sample was peripheral blood, taken 28 days after the second AZD1222 dose. The sequence was collected from an adult who received the AZD1222 COVID-19 vaccine. This chain connects TRBV5-1 to TRBJ2-3; 9 bases fit TRBD2. CDR3 sequence (DNA): TGCGCCAGCAGCATCGGGACTAGCTCGGTTGTAGATACGCAGTATTTT. The encoded protein is CASSIGTSSVVDTQYF.